A single sample gave rise to the 5 T cell receptor beta chains below, sequenced in a study of blood T cells in healthy people across ages. PCR was performed a second time for about 7 to 11 cycles using a sample-barcoded 5' primer and a J-beta primer mix. Using its own MiXCR run on the 5' RACE reads, TCRdb lists one record per CDR3 protein. The data contain roughly 700,000 distinct CDR3 sequences, around 25% of them singletons. This sample was also put to use in a study of T cells of mothers and their children.

The sequenced material came from blood. The receptors here all came from a boy between 10 and 17 years old in good health.

In this sample, this clonotype turned up a few times. The DNA of the CDR3 is TGCAGTGCTAGTCTCCCTGGGCACTACAATGAGCAGTTCTTC. Translated, it gives CSASLPGHYNEQFF. The chain has TRBV20-1 and TRBJ2-1; D unresolved. The CDR3 sequence is 14 residues long. V was pared by 3 bases and J by 3 bases, with 12 bases between. Germline CDR1 and CDR2: DFQATT and SNEGSKA (reference sequence).

The CDR3 nucleotides are TGCAGCGTTGGACGACCCGGGACTAGCGGGAGCGGGGAGCAGTACTTC. Its protein is CSVGRPGTSGSGEQYF. The chain uses TRBV29-1 and TRBJ2-7; TRBD2 aligns across 14 bases. Germline V gene sequence: CDR1 SQVTM, CDR2 ANQGSEA. There are 16 residues in the CDR3. V shed 4 bases, J shed 7 bases, and the junction held 12 bases outside the gene matches.

This clonotype was counted between two and nine times. This rearrangement joins TRBV20-1 to TRBJ1-1, with D possibly being TRBD1 (5 bases). This CDR3 has 17 amino acids. The V and J ends lost 1 base and 5 bases respectively, with 23 bases between them. Germline CDR1 DFQATT, CDR2 SNEGSKA (reference sequence). In DNA, the CDR3 is TGCAGTGCTAGAGGATTCGGGGACGACAACCCCGGAACTGAAGCTTTCTTT. It specifies CSARGFGDDNPGTEAFF.

Of note for this clonotype: This may be a read error: a much more frequent sequence differs by one nucleotide. The chain employs TRBV7-2 and TRBJ2-5; D is uncertain. Germline assignment: CDR1 SGHTA and CDR2 FQGNSA. There are 14 residues in the CDR3. CDR3 loop: CASSSGRFQETQCF. CDR3 DNA: TGTGCCAGCAGCTCAGGACGGTTCCAAGAGACCCAGTGCTTC.

This clonotype was found a few times. The genes are TRBV20-1 and TRBJ2-1; a possible D gene is TRBD2 (6 bases). CDR1 is DFQATT, CDR2 SNEGSKA, per germline (reference sequence). V dropped 3 bases and J dropped 0 bases, with 9 bases sitting between them. The CDR3 has 14 residues. The CDR3 loop reads CSASNGGSYNEQFF. The CDR3 region has the DNA TGCAGTGCTAGCAACGGGGGCTCCTACAATGAGCAGTTCTTC.